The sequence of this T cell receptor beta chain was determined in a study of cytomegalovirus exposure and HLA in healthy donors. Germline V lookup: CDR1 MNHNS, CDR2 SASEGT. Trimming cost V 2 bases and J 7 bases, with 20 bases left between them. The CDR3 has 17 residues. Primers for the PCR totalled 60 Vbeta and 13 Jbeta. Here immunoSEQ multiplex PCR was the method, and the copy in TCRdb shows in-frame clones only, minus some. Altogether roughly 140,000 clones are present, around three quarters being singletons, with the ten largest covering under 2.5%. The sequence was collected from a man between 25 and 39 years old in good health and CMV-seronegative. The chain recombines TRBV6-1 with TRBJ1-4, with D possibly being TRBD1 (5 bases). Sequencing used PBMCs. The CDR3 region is CASSERGGVGVSEKLFF. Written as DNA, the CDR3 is TGTGCCAGCAGTGAACGGGGGGGGGTTGGAGTAAGTGAAAAACTGTTTTTT.